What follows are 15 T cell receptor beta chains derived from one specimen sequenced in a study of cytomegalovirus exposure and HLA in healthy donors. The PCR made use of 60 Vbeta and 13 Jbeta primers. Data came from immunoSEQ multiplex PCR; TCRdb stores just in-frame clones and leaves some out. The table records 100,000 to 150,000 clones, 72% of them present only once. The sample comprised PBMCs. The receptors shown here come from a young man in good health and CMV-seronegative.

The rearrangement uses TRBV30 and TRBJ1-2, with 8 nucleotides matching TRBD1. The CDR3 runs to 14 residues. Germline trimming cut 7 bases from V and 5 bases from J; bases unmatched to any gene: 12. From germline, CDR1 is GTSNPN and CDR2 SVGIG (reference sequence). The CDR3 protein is CASYEGTGKYGYTF. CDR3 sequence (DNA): TGTGCCTCCTACGAGGGGACAGGAAAATATGGCTACACCTTC.

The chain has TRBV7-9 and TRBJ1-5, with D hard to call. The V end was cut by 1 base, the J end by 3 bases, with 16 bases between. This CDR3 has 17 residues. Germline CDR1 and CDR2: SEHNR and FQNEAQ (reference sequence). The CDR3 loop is CASSLELGRRTNQPQHF. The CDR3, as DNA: TGTGCCAGCAGCTTAGAGCTCGGGCGGAGGACCAATCAGCCCCAGCATTTT. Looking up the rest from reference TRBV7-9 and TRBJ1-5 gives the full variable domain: DTGVSQNPRHKITKRGQNVTFRCDPISEHNRLYWYRQTLGQGPEFLTYFQNEAQLEKSRLLSDRFSAERPKGSFSTLEIQRTEQGDSAMYLCASSLELGRRTNQPQHFGDGTRLSIL.

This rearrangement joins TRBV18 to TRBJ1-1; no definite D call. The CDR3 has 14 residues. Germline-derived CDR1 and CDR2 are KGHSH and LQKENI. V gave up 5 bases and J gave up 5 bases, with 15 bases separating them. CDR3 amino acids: CASSFQAGLTEAFF. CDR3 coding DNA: TGTGCCAGCTCATTCCAGGCAGGTCTAACTGAAGCTTTCTTT. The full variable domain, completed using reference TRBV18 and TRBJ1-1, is NAGVMQNPRHLVRRRGQEARLRCSPMKGHSHVYWYRQLPEEGLKFMVYLQKENIIDESGMPKERFSAEFPKEGPSILRIQQVVRGDSAAYFCASSFQAGLTEAFFGQGTRLTVV.

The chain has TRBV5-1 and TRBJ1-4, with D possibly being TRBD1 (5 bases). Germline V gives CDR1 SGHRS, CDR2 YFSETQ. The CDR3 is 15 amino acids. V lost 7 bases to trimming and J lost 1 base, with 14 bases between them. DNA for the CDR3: TGCGCCAGCGGCACGGACAATAGAACTAATGAAAAACTGTTTTTT. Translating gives CASGTDNRTNEKLFF.

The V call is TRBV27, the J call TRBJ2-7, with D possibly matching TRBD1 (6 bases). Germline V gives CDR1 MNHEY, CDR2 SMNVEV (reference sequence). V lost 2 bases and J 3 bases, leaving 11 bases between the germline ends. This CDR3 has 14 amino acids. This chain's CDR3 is CASSLGGQFYEQYF. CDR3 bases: TGTGCCAGCAGTTTAGGAGGACAGTTCTACGAGCAGTACTTC.

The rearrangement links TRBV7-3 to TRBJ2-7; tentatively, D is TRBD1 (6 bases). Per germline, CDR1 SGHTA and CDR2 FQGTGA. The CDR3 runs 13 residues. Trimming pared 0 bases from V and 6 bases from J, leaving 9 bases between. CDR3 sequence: CASSLTFRGEQYF. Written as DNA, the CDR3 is TGTGCCAGCAGCTTAACGTTCAGGGGCGAGCAGTACTTC.

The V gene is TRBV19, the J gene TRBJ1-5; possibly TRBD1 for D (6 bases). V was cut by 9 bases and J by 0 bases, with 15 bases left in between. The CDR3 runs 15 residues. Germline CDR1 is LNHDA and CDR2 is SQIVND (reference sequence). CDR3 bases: TGTGCCAGCGGGGGGCGTAAAGGTAGCAATCAGCCCCAGCATTTT. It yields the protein CASGGRKGSNQPQHF.

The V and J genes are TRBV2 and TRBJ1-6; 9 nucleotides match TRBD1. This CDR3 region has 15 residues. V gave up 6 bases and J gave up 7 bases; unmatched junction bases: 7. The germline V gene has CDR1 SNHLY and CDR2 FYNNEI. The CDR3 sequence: CASSKQGAGNSPLHF. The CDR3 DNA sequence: TGTGCCAGCAGCAAACAGGGGGCCGGGAATTCACCCCTCCACTTT.

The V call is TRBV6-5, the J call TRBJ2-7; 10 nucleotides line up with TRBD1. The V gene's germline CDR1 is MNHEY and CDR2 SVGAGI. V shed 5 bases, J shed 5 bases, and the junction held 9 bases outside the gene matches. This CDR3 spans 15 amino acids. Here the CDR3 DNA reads TGTGCCAGCAGTAGACGCCGGGACAGGGGACACGAGCAGTACTTC. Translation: CASSRRRDRGHEQYF.

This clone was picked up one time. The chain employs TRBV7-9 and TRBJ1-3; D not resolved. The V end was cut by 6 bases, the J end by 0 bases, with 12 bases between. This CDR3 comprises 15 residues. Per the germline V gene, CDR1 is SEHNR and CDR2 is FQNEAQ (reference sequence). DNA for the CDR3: TGTGCCAGCAGTAGACTGGCCCTCTCTGGAAACACCATATATTTT. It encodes CASSRLALSGNTIYF.

As DNA, the CDR3 is TGTGCCAGCAGTTACTCAACTAGCGGGAGAGAGACCCAGTACTTC. Translation: CASSYSTSGRETQYF. V is TRBV6-5 and J is TRBJ2-5, with 11 positions matching TRBD2. The junction had 1 base not matched to a gene; V was cut back by 0 bases and J by 4 bases. This CDR3 is built from 15 residues. Germline lookup yields CDR1 MNHEY and CDR2 SVGAGI.

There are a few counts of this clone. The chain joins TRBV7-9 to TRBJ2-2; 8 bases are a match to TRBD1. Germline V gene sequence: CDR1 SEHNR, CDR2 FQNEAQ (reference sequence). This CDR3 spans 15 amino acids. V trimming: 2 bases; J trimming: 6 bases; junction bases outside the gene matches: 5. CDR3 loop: CASSLWAGGPGELFF. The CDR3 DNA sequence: TGTGCCAGCAGCTTATGGGCAGGGGGCCCCGGGGAGCTGTTTTTT.

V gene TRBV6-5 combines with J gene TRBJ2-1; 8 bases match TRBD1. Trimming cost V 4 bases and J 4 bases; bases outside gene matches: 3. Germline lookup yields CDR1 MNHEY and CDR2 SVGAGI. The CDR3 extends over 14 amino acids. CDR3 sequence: CASSFQGAYNEQFF. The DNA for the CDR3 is TGTGCCAGCAGTTTCCAGGGGGCATACAATGAGCAGTTCTTC.

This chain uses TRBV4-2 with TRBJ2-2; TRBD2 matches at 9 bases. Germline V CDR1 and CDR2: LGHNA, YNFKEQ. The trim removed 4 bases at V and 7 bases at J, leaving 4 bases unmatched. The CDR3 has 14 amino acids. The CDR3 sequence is CASSPRGGVGELFF. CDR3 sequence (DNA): TGTGCCAGCAGCCCCCGCGGGGGGGTCGGGGAGCTGTTTTTT.

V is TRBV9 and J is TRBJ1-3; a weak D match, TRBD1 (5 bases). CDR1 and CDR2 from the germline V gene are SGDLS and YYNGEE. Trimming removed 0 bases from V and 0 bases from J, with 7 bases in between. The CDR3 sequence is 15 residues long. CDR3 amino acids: CASSVEGISGNTIYF. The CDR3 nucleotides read TGTGCCAGCAGCGTAGAGGGGATCTCTGGAAACACCATATATTTT. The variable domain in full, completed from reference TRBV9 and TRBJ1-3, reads DSGVTQTPKHLITATGQRVTLRCSPRSGDLSVYWYQQSLDQGLQFLIQYYNGEERAKGNILERFSAQQFPDLHSELNLSSLELGDSALYFCASSVEGISGNTIYFGEGSWLTVV.